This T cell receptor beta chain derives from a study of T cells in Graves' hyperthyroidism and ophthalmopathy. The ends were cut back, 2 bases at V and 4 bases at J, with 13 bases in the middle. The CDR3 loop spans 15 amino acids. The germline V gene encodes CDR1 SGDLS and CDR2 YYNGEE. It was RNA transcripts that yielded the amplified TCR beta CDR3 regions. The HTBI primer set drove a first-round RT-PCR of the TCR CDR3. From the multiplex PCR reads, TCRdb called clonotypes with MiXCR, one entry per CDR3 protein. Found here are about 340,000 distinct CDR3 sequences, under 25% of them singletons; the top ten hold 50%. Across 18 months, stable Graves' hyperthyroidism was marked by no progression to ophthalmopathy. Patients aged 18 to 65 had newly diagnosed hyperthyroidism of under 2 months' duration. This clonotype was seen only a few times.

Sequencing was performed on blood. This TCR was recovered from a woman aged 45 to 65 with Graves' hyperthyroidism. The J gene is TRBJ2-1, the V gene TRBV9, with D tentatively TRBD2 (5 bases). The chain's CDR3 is CASSVSSGGYNEQFF. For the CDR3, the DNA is TGTGCCAGCAGCGTTAGCTCCGGAGGATACAATGAGCAGTTCTTC.